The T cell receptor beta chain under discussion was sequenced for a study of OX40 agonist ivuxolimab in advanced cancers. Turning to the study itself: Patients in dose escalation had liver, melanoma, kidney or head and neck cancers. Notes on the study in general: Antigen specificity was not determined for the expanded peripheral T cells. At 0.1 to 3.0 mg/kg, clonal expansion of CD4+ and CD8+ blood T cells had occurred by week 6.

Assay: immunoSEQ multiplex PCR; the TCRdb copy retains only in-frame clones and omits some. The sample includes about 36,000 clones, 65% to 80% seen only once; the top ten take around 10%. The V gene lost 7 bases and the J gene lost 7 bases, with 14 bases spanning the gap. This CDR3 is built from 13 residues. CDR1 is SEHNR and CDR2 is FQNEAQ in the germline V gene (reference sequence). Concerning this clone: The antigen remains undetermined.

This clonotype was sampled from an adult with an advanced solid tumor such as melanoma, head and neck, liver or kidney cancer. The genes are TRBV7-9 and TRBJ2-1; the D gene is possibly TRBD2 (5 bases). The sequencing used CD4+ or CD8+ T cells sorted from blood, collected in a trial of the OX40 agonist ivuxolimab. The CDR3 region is CASTRAGGNEQFF. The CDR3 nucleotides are TGTGCCAGCACACGAGCCGGAGGAAATGAGCAGTTCTTC.